A single sample is the source of the 30 T cell receptor beta chains below, sequenced in a study of regulatory T cells in long-lasting Graves disease. iRepertoire HTBI primers and Arm-PCR of CDR3 regions built TCR beta libraries. TCRdb called the multiplex PCR reads again in MiXCR, with one record for every CDR3 protein. The table lists fewer than 550,000 distinct CDR3 sequences, 15% to 20% of them singletons. Documented time point: newly diagnosed GD, antithyroid drugs for less than 3 months. Extracted RNA from PBMCs served as the source of the TCR library. This sample also belongs to another study, concerning T cells in Graves' hyperthyroidism and ophthalmopathy.

The sequenced sample was peripheral blood mononuclear cells (PBMCs), obtained at new diagnosis, from a patient treated with antithyroid drugs. Source of these receptors: a woman between 40 and 65 years old with Graves disease.

A few counts support this clonotype. The chain has TRBV7-9 and TRBJ1-6; 9 bases fit TRBD1. The junction had 6 bases not matched to a gene; V was cut back by 0 bases and J by 9 bases. The CDR3 consists of 16 residues. Germline CDR1 reads SEHNR; CDR2 reads FQNEAQ (reference sequence). The CDR3 protein is CASSLAGGQGSSPLHF. The CDR3 nucleotides read TGTGCCAGCAGCTTAGCTGGGGGACAGGGATCTTCACCCCTCCACTTT.

This clonotype showed up many times. This sequence joins TRBV6-1 and TRBJ2-1; maybe TRBD2 (6 bases). This CDR3 has 12 amino acids. Germline CDR1 reads MNHNS; CDR2 reads SASEGT. The V and J ends lost 8 bases and 5 bases respectively, with 10 bases between them. In nucleotides, the CDR3 is TGTGCCAGCGGCCGGGGGAACAATGAGCAGTTCTTC. It encodes CASGRGNNEQFF.

This clonotype was counted many times. This CDR3 reads CASSQRDRGGYGYTF. The CDR3 DNA sequence: TGTGCCAGCAGCCAACGGGACAGGGGAGGCTATGGCTACACCTTC. The chain has TRBV3-1 and TRBJ1-2; 10 bases fit TRBD1. With 2 bases clipped from V and 4 bases from J, the junction kept 4 bases outside the gene matches. Per the germline V gene, CDR1 is LGHDT and CDR2 is YNNKEL (reference sequence). CDR3 length: 15 residues.

V is TRBV5-1 and J is TRBJ1-4, with a tentative D call TRBD1 (6 bases). The V and J ends lost 4 bases and 6 bases respectively, with 13 bases between them. Germline CDR1 is SGHRS and CDR2 is YFSETQ. The CDR3 spans 14 residues. The CDR3 sequence: CASSAGQRDEKLFF. For the CDR3, the DNA is TGCGCCAGCAGCGCAGGACAGAGAGATGAAAAACTGTTTTTT.

The table lists this clonotype with a few counts. CDR3 nucleotides: TGTGCCAGCAGCTTAGTTACAGGGGGCGTAATAGCCGGGGAGCTGTTTTTT. Protein product: CASSLVTGGVIAGELFF. The rearrangement links TRBV7-8 to TRBJ2-2; 9 nucleotides line up with TRBD1. CDR1 is SGHVS, CDR2 FQNEAQ, per germline. The V gene end was trimmed by 1 base and the J gene end by 6 bases; junction bases not matched to a gene: 9. The CDR3 is made up of 17 amino acids.

This clonotype was counted many times. The J gene is TRBJ2-5, the V gene TRBV6-1, with 11 bases aligning to TRBD2. Looked up from germline, CDR1 is MNHNS and CDR2 is SASEGT. The J segment lost 6 bases and the V segment lost 0 bases, leaving 9 bases of the junction unmatched. This CDR3 comprises 17 residues. CDR3 sequence: CASSEAETSGERQTQYF. The CDR3 DNA is TGTGCCAGCAGTGAAGCCGAGACTAGCGGGGAGAGACAGACCCAGTACTTC.

The chain couples TRBV29-1 to TRBJ1-2; D is uncertain. This CDR3 comprises 12 residues. Germline-derived CDR1 and CDR2 are SQVTM and ANQGSEA. The ends were cut back, 3 bases at V and 8 bases at J, with 13 bases in the middle. CDR3 amino acids: CSVDGRQGGYTF. CDR3 in DNA: TGCAGCGTTGATGGGAGGCAAGGAGGCTACACCTTC.

The sample holds many counts of this clonotype. V gene TRBV2 combines with J gene TRBJ2-5, with a possible D match to TRBD1 (6 bases). Per the germline V gene, CDR1 is SNHLY and CDR2 is FYNNEI. With 8 bases removed from V and 5 bases from J, the gap between germline ends came to 21 bases. The CDR3 contains 15 residues. In DNA, the CDR3 is TGTGCCAGCGGGGCTTCCGGGACAAGAAGGGAGACCCAGTACTTC. Its protein product is CASGASGTRRETQYF.

This clonotype has ten or more counts. The chain joins TRBV28 to TRBJ1-5, with D perhaps matching TRBD1 (5 bases). V was cut by 8 bases and J by 5 bases, with 13 bases left in between. The CDR3 totals 13 residues. CDR1 is MDHEN and CDR2 is SYDVKM in the germline V gene. The CDR3 DNA sequence: TGTGCCAGCTCGTGGGGCGGGGATCAGCCCCAGCATTTT. This translates into CASSWGGDQPQHF.

The J gene is TRBJ2-7, the V gene TRBV15, with D maybe TRBD2 (6 bases). Germline CDR1 LNHNV, CDR2 YYDKDF (reference sequence). With 4 bases removed from V and 2 bases from J, the gap between germline ends came to 12 bases. The CDR3 totals 14 residues. This chain's CDR3 is CATSKGLLAYEQYF. CDR3 DNA: TGTGCCACCAGCAAGGGACTTTTAGCCTACGAGCAGTACTTC.

The table lists this clonotype with many counts. V and J are TRBV20-1 and TRBJ2-5; 12 positions match TRBD2. The CDR3 loop spans 15 amino acids. Trimming at V came to 6 bases and at J to 5 bases, leaving 10 bases not matched to a gene. The germline V gene encodes CDR1 DFQATT and CDR2 SNEGSKA (reference sequence). The CDR3 reads CSAGTSGQRGETQYF. In DNA form, the CDR3 reads TGCAGTGCAGGGACTAGCGGGCAACGAGGGGAGACCCAGTACTTC.

This clonotype has more than one count but fewer than ten. The chain combines TRBV20-1 with TRBJ2-7; 7 bases align to TRBD2. CDR3 length: 14 amino acids. V lost 5 bases, J lost 0 bases, and 7 bases stayed unmatched. The germline gives CDR1 DFQATT, CDR2 SNEGSKA (reference sequence). In DNA, the CDR3 is TGCAGTGCTCTTCTAGCGGCCAACTCCTACGAGCAGTACTTC. Encoded protein: CSALLAANSYEQYF.

Concerning this clonotype: This could be a read error, since a much larger clone is one nucleotide away. This sequence joins TRBV7-2 and TRBJ1-5; D not resolved. There are 13 residues in the CDR3. The germline V gene encodes CDR1 SGHTA and CDR2 FQGNSA. CDR3 sequence reads: CAGSLGVTRPQHF. CDR3 bases: TGTGCCGGCAGCTTAGGAGTCACGAGGCCCCAGCATTTT.

The sample holds many counts of this clonotype. The rearrangement uses TRBV5-5 and TRBJ1-2; D ambiguous. Germline-derived CDR1 and CDR2 are SGHKS and YYEKEE (reference sequence). The CDR3 runs to 14 residues. With 7 bases removed from V and 8 bases from J, the gap between germline ends came to 21 bases. The CDR3, as DNA: TGTGCCAGCCACGACGGACCCCACTCCGGAGGCTACACCTTC. As protein: CASHDGPHSGGYTF.

This clonotype was detected ten times or more. The rearrangement links TRBV6-1 to TRBJ2-1, with 11 nucleotides matching TRBD2. CDR3 size: 16 residues. V lost 6 bases to trimming and J lost 10 bases; unmatched junction nucleotides: 14. Germline CDR1 and CDR2: MNHNS and SASEGT. CDR3 DNA: TGTGCCAGCAGCCTCCGACTAGCGGGGACCCCGGGGGAGCAGTTCTTC. Translation gives CASSLRLAGTPGEQFF.

Many counts were recorded for this clonotype. V is TRBV20-1 and J is TRBJ2-7, with a tentative D call TRBD1 (6 bases). Germline values: CDR1 DFQATT, CDR2 SNEGSKA (reference sequence). Between the trimmed V and J ends, which lost 3 bases and 1 base, there was a span of 13 bases. The CDR3 consists of 14 residues. The CDR3 region is CSASWGQLSYEQYF. Here the CDR3 DNA reads TGCAGTGCTAGCTGGGGGCAACTTTCCTACGAGCAGTACTTC.

V is TRBV28 and J is TRBJ1-2; unclear D gene. This CDR3 is built from 14 residues. CDR1 is MDHEN and CDR2 is SYDVKM in the germline V gene. The V gene lost 6 bases and the J gene lost 4 bases, with 15 bases spanning the gap. The CDR3 protein is CASSPTLGFYGYTF. DNA for the CDR3: TGTGCCAGCAGCCCTACCCTCGGATTCTATGGCTACACCTTC.

This clonotype was counted a single time. The V gene is TRBV10-3, the J gene TRBJ1-6; D unresolved. With 7 bases removed from V and 0 bases from J, the gap between germline ends came to 7 bases. This CDR3 spans 14 amino acids. Germline assignment: CDR1 ENHRY and CDR2 SYGVKD. This CDR3 is CAITASSYNSPLHF. Written as DNA, the CDR3 is TGTGCCATCACGGCGAGCTCCTATAATTCACCCCTCCACTTT.

With regard to this clonotype: Given a much more abundant clone one base away, this may be a read error. The chain has TRBV4-2 and TRBJ1-1; unclear D gene. The CDR3 length is 13 residues. The germline V gene encodes CDR1 LGHNA and CDR2 YNFKEQ. V was clipped by 0 bases and J by 4 bases, with 6 bases between them. CDR3 residues: CASSQDWGTEAFF. As DNA, the CDR3 is TGTGCCAGCAGCCAAGATTGGGGCACTGAAGCTTTCTTT.

The chain links TRBV20-1 to TRBJ2-7; tentatively, D is TRBD2 (6 bases). The CDR3 totals 16 residues. The V end lost 5 bases, the J end lost 6 bases, and 26 bases lay between the germline ends. The V gene's germline CDR1 is DFQATT and CDR2 SNEGSKA (reference sequence). This CDR3 reads CSAVGFSGVRAGEQYF. Here the CDR3 DNA reads TGCAGTGCTGTAGGCTTTTCGGGGGTTAGGGCCGGCGAGCAGTACTTC.

The chain carries TRBV19 and TRBJ1-2; possible D gene TRBD1, 5 bases. The CDR3 consists of 14 residues. The germline V gene has CDR1 LNHDA and CDR2 SQIVND (reference sequence). V lost 0 bases and J lost 5, with 10 bases in between. The CDR3 DNA is TGTGCCAGTAGTATAGATGCGGACAATTATGGCTACACCTTC. This translates into CASSIDADNYGYTF.

Notes on this clonotype: Being one base from a much bigger clone, this may be a read error. V and J are TRBV12-3 or TRBV12-4 and TRBJ2-7, with 8 bases lining up with TRBD2. This CDR3 comprises 14 residues. J lost 7 bases, V lost 5 bases, and 10 bases had no gene match. CDR3 sequence reads: CASSASGGYNEQYF. Written as DNA, the CDR3 is TGTGCCAGCAGTGCGAGCGGGGGCTACAATGAGCAGTACTTC.

This clonotype came up a few times. This rearrangement joins TRBV6-1 to TRBJ2-2; no definite D call. The germline gives CDR1 MNHNS, CDR2 SASEGT. With 8 bases removed from V and 0 bases from J, the gap between germline ends came to 10 bases. This CDR3 is 14 amino acids long. The CDR3 spells CASLLNANTGELFF. CDR3 coding DNA: TGTGCCAGCCTCCTAAACGCGAACACCGGGGAGCTGTTTTTT.

V and J are TRBV9 and TRBJ1-6; unclear D gene. Trimming cost V 0 bases and J 8 bases, with 12 bases left between them. The length of the CDR3 is 15 residues. In germline, CDR1 is SGDLS, CDR2 YYNGEE. This chain's CDR3 is CASSVEVGGDSPLHF. The CDR3 coding sequence is TGTGCCAGCAGCGTAGAAGTTGGCGGTGATTCACCCCTCCACTTT.

This clonotype has a handful of counts. CDR3 region: CSVEGYDGFSYEQYF. The CDR3 nucleotides are TGCAGCGTTGAAGGATATGACGGATTCTCCTACGAGCAGTACTTC. The chain links TRBV29-1 to TRBJ2-7; D is ambiguous. The CDR3 is made up of 15 amino acids. Germline V gene sequence: CDR1 SQVTM, CDR2 ANQGSEA. V was trimmed by 1 base and J by 0 bases, leaving 13 bases between them.

This clonotype was counted between two and nine times. The chain uses TRBV3-1 and TRBJ1-1, with TRBD1 matching 9 bases. The CDR3 has 12 amino acids. Germline V gene sequence: CDR1 LGHDT, CDR2 YNNKEL (reference sequence). Trimming took 5 bases from V and 10 from J; bases not matched to a gene: 5. CDR3 DNA sequence: TGTGCCAGCAGCTACAGGGGGCTGGGAGCTTTCTTT. Translated, it gives CASSYRGLGAFF. The full variable domain, with the rest looked up from reference TRBV3-1 and TRBJ1-1, is DTAVSQTPKYLVTQMGNDKSIKCEQNLGHDTMYWYKQDSKKFLKIMFSYNNKELIINETVPNRFSPKSPDKAHLNLHINSLELGDSAVYFCASSYRGLGAFFGQGTRLTVV.

Many counts were recorded for this clonotype. The rearrangement links TRBV5-8 to TRBJ2-1, with TRBD2 matching over 10 bases. Per the germline V gene, CDR1 is SGHTS and CDR2 is YDEGEE. This CDR3 region has 15 residues. The trim removed 4 bases at V and 4 bases at J, leaving 5 bases unmatched. CDR3 loop: CASSPGTSDYNEQFF. DNA for the CDR3: TGTGCCAGCAGCCCCGGGACTAGCGATTACAATGAGCAGTTCTTC.

This clonotype was detected ten times or more. The chain has TRBV20-1 and TRBJ2-5, with no clear D. From germline, CDR1 is DFQATT and CDR2 SNEGSKA (reference sequence). The ends were cut back, 4 bases at V and 5 bases at J, with 14 bases in the middle. The CDR3 extends over 13 amino acids. Here the CDR3 DNA reads TGCAGTGCTAATGACCAGAGTTGGGAGACCCAGTACTTC. This gives the protein CSANDQSWETQYF.

The chain recombines TRBV7-2 with TRBJ1-2, with 8 bases aligning to TRBD1. The CDR3 runs to 14 residues. Germline-derived CDR1 and CDR2 are SGHTA and FQGNSA. Germline trimming cut 5 bases from V and 8 bases from J; bases unmatched to any gene: 10. CDR3 amino acids: CASSHQGQALGYTF. CDR3 DNA sequence: TGTGCCAGCAGCCACCAGGGACAGGCTCTCGGCTACACCTTC.

The J gene is TRBJ1-2, the V gene TRBV20-1; D unclear. V was shortened by 1 base and J by 4 bases, with 13 bases between the two germline ends. This CDR3 is 14 amino acids long. The V gene's germline CDR1 is DFQATT and CDR2 SNEGSKA (reference sequence). CDR3 sequence: CSARVHEATYGYTF. The CDR3, as DNA: TGCAGTGCTAGAGTCCACGAGGCCACCTATGGCTACACCTTC.